This T cell receptor beta chain comes out of a study of graft-versus-host responses after intestinal transplantation (dated by TCRdb to the early 2020s). For the wider study: The transplants that recipients got were multivisceral, liver-intestinal, or isolated intestinal. All recipients received anti-thymocyte globulin induction followed by maintenance tacrolimus and steroids for two to four years. After intestinal transplantation, graft-versus-host and host-versus-graft alloreactive T cell clones in the graft, circulation and bone marrow were tracked using bulk TCR-beta CDR3 sequencing. Alloreactive clones were identified by sequencing pre-transplant mixed lymphocyte reaction products and comparing these products with unstimulated pre-transplant donor and recipient T cells. The cohort enrolled under 30 intestinal transplant recipients, one of whom was a retransplant, and a few patients without pretransplant specimens were excluded. Donor T cell macrochimerism was defined as a peak of at least 4% donor T cells among recipient peripheral blood mononuclear cells. Rather than going through the commercial service, samples from three later patients were sequenced in-house on an Illumina MiSeq and processed with MiXCR.

Notes on this clone: This clone's antigen is unknown. Base qualities were left out, and no much larger clone turns up one base away.

The library was produced with the immunoSEQ multiplex PCR assay. For most patients, genomic DNA was isolated with the Qiagen DNeasy Blood and Tissue Kit and sent frozen to Adaptive Biotechnologies for TCR sequencing. Adaptive Biotechnologies carried out high-throughput TCR-beta CDR3 sequencing of genomic DNA for most patients. Per the original workflow: Adaptive's ImmunoSEQ software supplied the TCR sequencing data for around 19 patients, while MiXCR and VDJtools were used to process a few other patients. CD4 versus CD8 sorting errors were corrected by removing sequences found in both subsets at a frequency ratio below 5:1. Because the origin of CDR3 nucleotide sequences shared between donor and recipient could not be assigned, those sequences were removed. At least 2-fold expansion over unstimulated cells and a minimum CFSE-low frequency of 0.002% (template counts) or 0.001% (read counts) were required for clones to be classified as alloreactive. Clones detected in sequenced pre-transplant spleen, lymph node, or MLR CFSE-low populations of the donor or recipient were defined as mappable. The cumulative frequency of alloreactive clones was calculated as a percentage of all sequences, weighted by copy number. Held by TCRdb, this immuneACCESS table contains in-frame sequences only and omits some clones. Under half of the omission traces to an unresolved V gene where checked; the cause of the rest is unknown. V and J calls and clone size are as listed in that table; D and trimming were resolved from the DNA. The sample data list approximately 130,000 clones, and around 94% of these were observed just once. Around 0.16% of the sample belongs to the ten largest clones.

General conclusions and limits of the study: GvH clones were detected in recipient bone marrow, and some appeared earlier in ileal mucosa or blood, consistent with an intestinal mucosal origin. High GvH to HvG T cell clonal ratios were observed in the allografts of patients with donor T cell macrochimerism. Early after transplant, declines in HvG clones were associated with peak levels of circulating GvH clones. The conclusions were limited by the relatively low number and heterogeneity of the intestinal transplant patients.

The time point label of this sample denotes: cells obtained before transplantation from donor or recipient. CD3+CD4+ and CD3+CD8+ populations were FACS-sorted from unstimulated pre-transplant donor and recipient cells taken from spleen or lymph nodes. Deletion took 5 bases off V and 4 bases off J, with a span of 18 bases between the germline ends. The germline V gene encodes CDR1 SGHAT and CDR2 FQNNGV. The CDR3 contains 16 residues, cysteine and phenylalanine counted. Of all the DNA, just the CDR3 is kept, 48 bases in frame from base 1. The sequence came from a human donor who received an intestinal transplant. Sequences were derived from unstimulated CD4+ T cells sorted from spleen or lymph node cells, sampled before intestinal transplant. The rearranged chain carries TRBV11-2 and TRBJ2-1, and TRBD2 may be the D gene, going by 6 matching bases. This receptor has the CDR3 CASSGTFSPAYNEQFF. The bases are TGTGCCAGCAGCGGGACTTTCTCTCCGGCATACAATGAGCAGTTCTTC.